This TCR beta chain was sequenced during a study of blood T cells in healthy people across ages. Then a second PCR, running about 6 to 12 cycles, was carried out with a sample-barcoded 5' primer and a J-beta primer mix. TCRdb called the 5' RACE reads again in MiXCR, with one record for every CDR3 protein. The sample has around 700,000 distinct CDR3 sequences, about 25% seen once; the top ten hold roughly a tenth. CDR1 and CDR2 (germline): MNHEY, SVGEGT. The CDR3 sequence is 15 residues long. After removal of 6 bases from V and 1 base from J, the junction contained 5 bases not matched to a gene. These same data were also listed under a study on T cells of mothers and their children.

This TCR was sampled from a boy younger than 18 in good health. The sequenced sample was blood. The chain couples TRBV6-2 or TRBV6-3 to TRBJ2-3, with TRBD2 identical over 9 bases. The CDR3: CASSRGLAGTDTQYF. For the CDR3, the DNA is TGTGCCAGCAGCAGGGGACTAGCCGGCACAGATACGCAGTATTTT.